Below, 3 T cell receptor beta chains from the same sample are listed, as sequenced in a study of neoadjuvant nivolumab and ipilimumab in lung cancer. This table comes from immunoSEQ multiplex PCR, and its TCRdb copy is limited to in-frame clones, with some not included. Seen here are about 1,900 clones, 85% observed once, and the top ten hold approximately 2%. Sequenced material: adjacent normal lung tissue, taken after neoadjuvant nivolumab, alone or with ipilimumab, at or shortly before surgery. Every receptor here comes from an adult with non-small cell lung cancer.

The genes are TRBV19 and TRBJ2-5; 8 bases match TRBD2. The ends lost 2 bases at V and 5 bases at J; junction bases unmatched: 10. Germline loops: CDR1 LNHDA, CDR2 SQIVND (reference sequence). The CDR3 runs to 16 residues. CDR3: CASSISRGGRMETQYF. The CDR3 DNA is TGTGCCAGTAGTATATCTAGAGGCGGGAGGATGGAGACCCAGTACTTC.

This clone came up a few times. In nucleotides, the CDR3 is TGTGCCAGCAGCGAGCGGGAGGGCCGGGACGAGCAGTACTTC. Amino acids: CASSEREGRDEQYF. The rearrangement links TRBV2 to TRBJ2-7; TRBD2 agrees at 10 bases. The CDR3 is 14 residues long. V dropped 6 bases and J dropped 5; count of bases not matched to a gene: 7. In germline, CDR1 is SNHLY, CDR2 FYNNEI.

This chain connects TRBV5-4 to TRBJ2-5; D gene ambiguous. Trimming took off 0 bases at V and 5 bases at J, with 8 bases between the two ends. Germline V gene lookup returns CDR1 SGHNT and CDR2 YYREEE (reference sequence). The CDR3 spans 13 residues. CDR3: CASSLVLGETQYF. In DNA, the CDR3 is TGTGCCAGCAGCTTGGTACTCGGTGAGACCCAGTACTTC.